The clone carrying this T cell receptor beta chain was detected only a few times. What it recognizes is unknown. The ends were cut back, 5 bases at V and 6 bases at J, with 19 bases in the middle. There are 15 residues in the CDR3. Total RNA was extracted at no less than 6 micrograms per sample. This sample was included in a study of blood T cells in healthy people across ages. Overall study: Per two T cells, about one barcoded beta molecule was captured through template switching. Study findings and constraints: Naive T cell percentage showed a strong correlation with TCR beta diversity. Observed TCR beta diversity per million T cells went down as age went up. This fall followed a roughly linear course with age.

Sample-barcoded 5' priming and a J-beta primer mix drove a second PCR of about 6 to 12 cycles. TCRdb itself ran the 5' RACE reads through MiXCR, one entry per CDR3 protein. This sample has approximately 350,000 distinct CDR3 sequences, with roughly half found just once. This chain uses TRBV12-3 or TRBV12-4 with TRBJ2-5; tentatively, D is TRBD1 (6 bases). The receptor was derived from a man in his sixties in good health. Sequencing used blood. CDR3 loop: CASSTAAGTIKTQYF. The CDR3 nucleotides read TGTGCCAGCAGTACCGCCGCCGGGACAATAAAGACCCAGTACTTC.